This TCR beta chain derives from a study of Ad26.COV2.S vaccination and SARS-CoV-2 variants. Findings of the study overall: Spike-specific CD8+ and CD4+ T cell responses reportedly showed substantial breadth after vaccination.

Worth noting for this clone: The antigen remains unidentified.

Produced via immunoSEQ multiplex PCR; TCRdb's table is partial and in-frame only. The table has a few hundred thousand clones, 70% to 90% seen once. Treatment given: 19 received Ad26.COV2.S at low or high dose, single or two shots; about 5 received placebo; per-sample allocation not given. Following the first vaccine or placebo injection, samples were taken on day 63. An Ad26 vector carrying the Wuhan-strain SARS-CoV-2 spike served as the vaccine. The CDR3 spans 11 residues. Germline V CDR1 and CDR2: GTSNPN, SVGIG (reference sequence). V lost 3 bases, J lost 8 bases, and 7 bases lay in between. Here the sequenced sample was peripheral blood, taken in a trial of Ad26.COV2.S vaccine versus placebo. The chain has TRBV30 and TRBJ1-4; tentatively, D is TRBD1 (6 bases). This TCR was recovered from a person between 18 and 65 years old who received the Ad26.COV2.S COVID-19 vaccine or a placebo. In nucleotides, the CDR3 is TGTGCCTGGAGCACAGGGGAAAAACTGTTTTTT. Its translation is CAWSTGEKLFF.